These T cell receptor beta chains were read from a single sample in a study of cytomegalovirus exposure and HLA in healthy donors. Sequenced by immunoSEQ multiplex PCR; TCRdb stores in-frame clones only, minus some. The sample has some 270,000 clones, 80% to 90% seen once. The sample comprised PBMCs. The receptors here all came from a woman under 30 in good health and CMV-seronegative. Both conserved end residues are part of each CDR3. The order of the fields is J gene, D gene, V gene, clone size, CDR3 DNA, CDR3 protein. The D gene is left open where the match is weak. Expanded clones get a size class; other rows say once, few or many, or leave the size out.

TRBJ2-3 | . | TRBV13 | . | TGTGCCAGCAGCTTAAATCAGGACTGGGCGGGAGATACGCAGTATTTT | CASSLNQDWAGDTQYF
TRBJ1-5 | . | TRBV28 | . | TGTGCCAGCAGAGTTCTGGGGATCCGAGCGGATAGCAATCAGCCCCAGCATTTT | CASRVLGIRADSNQPQHF
TRBJ2-7 | . | TRBV28 | . | TGTGCCAGCAGTCCCTGGGGGGAAGGATCCTACGAGCAGTACTTC | CASSPWGEGSYEQYF
TRBJ2-3 | . | TRBV7-2 | . | TGTGCCAGCAGCGTCTACCTTAGCACAGATACGCAGTATTTT | CASSVYLSTDTQYF
TRBJ1-6 | TRBD1 | TRBV5-1 | . | TGCGCCAGCAGCCCCGACAGGGGAAATTCACCCCTCCACTTT | CASSPDRGNSPLHF
TRBJ2-1 | TRBD2 | TRBV7-3 | . | TGTGCCAGCAGCTCGTCTAGCGGCTTGTACAATGAGCAGTTCTTC | CASSSSSGLYNEQFF
TRBJ2-7 | TRBD2 | TRBV7-8 | . | TGTGCCAGCAGCTTACGTGGGACTAGTGTAATTAGGGACTCCTACGAGCAGTACTTC | CASSLRGTSVIRDSYEQYF
TRBJ2-7 | . | TRBV10-3 | few | TGTGCCATCAGTGACAGATCCTACGAGCAGTACTTC | CAISDRSYEQYF
TRBJ1-2 | . | TRBV28 | . | TGTGCCAGCAGTGGAGGCGGGGGCGGCTATGGCTACACCTTC | CASSGGGGGYGYTF
TRBJ2-3 | . | TRBV5-1 | . | TGCGCCAGCAGCTTGGCTAGCGAAGATACGCAGTATTTT | CASSLASEDTQYF
TRBJ1-2 | TRBD1 | TRBV6-6 | . | TGTGCCAGCAGAATCCTCCGGGACAGGCCAATCTATGGCTACACCTTC | CASRILRDRPIYGYTF
TRBJ1-2 | . | TRBV19 | . | TGTGCCAGTAGGCCGCGGGGTCTGGACTATGGCTACACCTTC | CASRPRGLDYGYTF
TRBJ2-1 | . | TRBV7-2 | . | TGTGCCAGCAGCTTCCGGAGCAATGAGCAGTTCTTC | CASSFRSNEQFF
TRBJ2-1 | . | TRBV4-3 | . | TGCGCCAGCAGCCAAGGGCCCGGGTTTAGCTCTAGGGGGAATGAGCAGTTCTTC | CASSQGPGFSSRGNEQFF
TRBJ1-1 | . | TRBV7-2 | . | TGTGCCAGCAGCTTAGAAGTGCGAATGAACACTGAAGCTTTCTTT | CASSLEVRMNTEAFF
TRBJ2-3 | . | TRBV6-5 | . | TGTGCCAGCAGTTACGGGATAGGGGGCACAGATACGCAGTATTTT | CASSYGIGGTDTQYF
TRBJ1-2 | TRBD1 | TRBV9 | few | TGTGCCAGCAGCGTTGGACAGGGCGGCTATGGCTACACCTTC | CASSVGQGGYGYTF
TRBJ2-7 | TRBD1 | TRBV9 | . | TGTGCCAGCAGCGCCGACAGGGGATCTGACGAGCAGTACTTC | CASSADRGSDEQYF
TRBJ1-2 | TRBD1 | TRBV2 | . | TGTGCCAGCAGAGGAGGACAGGGGCTGGGGCCTAACTATGGCTACACCTTC | CASRGGQGLGPNYGYTF
TRBJ2-4 | TRBD2 | TRBV4-1 | . | TGCGCCAGCAGCCAAGATGGAGGACTAGCGGCCTCCAAAAACATTCAGTACTTC | CASSQDGGLAASKNIQYF
TRBJ2-7 | . | TRBV6-1 | few | TGTGCCAGCAGTGTCCGACAGGACCACGAGCAGTACTTC | CASSVRQDHEQYF
TRBJ2-7 | TRBD1 | TRBV6-5 | . | TGTGCCAGCAGTTCCCCGGGACAGGAGAATAGCGAGCAGTACTTC | CASSSPGQENSEQYF
TRBJ1-2 | . | TRBV19 | . | TGTGCCAGTATGCAATCTGGGGTTGGGAGATTCTATGGCTACACCTTC | CASMQSGVGRFYGYTF